The 30 T cell receptor beta chains given below trace back to one sample, sequenced in a study of shared clonotypes between healthy human individuals. The repertoire was sequenced with immunoSEQ multiplex PCR; TCRdb's copy has only in-frame clones and lacks some. The table records millions of clones, around nine tenths of them present only once. Sequenced material: naive CD4+ T cells sorted from blood. Described subset: CD45RA+ positively selected. The receptors stem from a young man in good health.

The sample holds a few counts of this clone. Other DNA sequences in the sample encode the same CDR3. The V gene is TRBV5-1, the J gene TRBJ1-6, with D perhaps TRBD1 (6 bases). Germline V gene data show CDR1 as SGHRS and CDR2 as YFSETQ. The length of the CDR3 is 14 residues. The V and J ends lost 0 bases and 10 bases respectively, with 11 bases between them. CDR3 in amino acids: CASSLDREGSPLHF. In DNA, the CDR3 is TGCGCCAGCAGCTTGGACAGGGAAGGATCACCCCTCCACTTT. The full variable domain, its missing parts supplied by reference TRBV5-1 and TRBJ1-6, is KAGVTQTPRYLIKTRGQQVTLSCSPISGHRSVSWYQQTPGQGLQFLFEYFSETQRNKGNFPGRFSGRQFSNSRSEMNVSTLELGDSALYLCASSLDREGSPLHFGNGTRLTVT.

CDR3 in amino acids: CASSPLSGLAGNEQFF. Written as DNA, the CDR3 is TGTGCCAGCAGCCCCCTTTCTGGACTAGCGGGCAATGAGCAGTTCTTC. The chain has TRBV7-2 and TRBJ2-1; 11 bases line up with TRBD2. Per the germline V gene, CDR1 is SGHTA and CDR2 is FQGNSA. CDR3 length: 16 residues. Trimming took 5 bases from V and 6 from J; bases not matched to a gene: 9.

The chain couples TRBV6-5 to TRBJ1-1; D gene unclear. Trimming took 0 bases from V and 3 from J, leaving 8 bases between them. This CDR3 has 14 amino acids. CDR1 is MNHEY, CDR2 SVGAGI, per germline. CDR3 DNA sequence: TGTGCCAGCAGTTACTCAATTTCGGACACTGAAGCTTTCTTT. It specifies CASSYSISDTEAFF.

The rearrangement uses TRBV7-9 and TRBJ2-5; D perhaps matches TRBD1 (5 bases). Between the trimmed V and J ends, which lost 3 bases and 2 bases, there was a span of 13 bases. CDR3 length: 15 amino acids. Germline loops: CDR1 SEHNR, CDR2 FQNEAQ (reference sequence). The CDR3 reads CASSLNRLDQETQYF. The CDR3 region has the DNA TGTGCCAGCAGCTTGAACAGGTTAGATCAAGAGACCCAGTACTTC. The full variable domain, in which reference TRBV7-9 and TRBJ2-5 provide the parts outside the CDR3, is DTGVSQNPRHKITKRGQNVTFRCDPISEHNRLYWYRQTLGQGPEFLTYFQNEAQLEKSRLLSDRFSAERPKGSFSTLEIQRTEQGDSAMYLCASSLNRLDQETQYFGPGTRLLVL.

The chain has TRBV19 and TRBJ2-1; 9 bases match TRBD2. The germline V gene encodes CDR1 LNHDA and CDR2 SQIVND (reference sequence). J gave up 8 bases and V 3 bases, and 23 bases lay outside the gene matches. The CDR3 is 20 amino acids. In nucleotides, the CDR3 is TGTGCCAGTAGTATCAGCTTGTGGCTAGCGGGATCCGATTCCATCGATGAGCAGTTCTTC. It encodes CASSISLWLAGSDSIDEQFF.

This clone was seen a handful of times. The genes are TRBV6-6 and TRBJ1-1, with D perhaps TRBD1 (5 bases). Trimming removed 4 bases from V and 7 bases from J, with 7 bases in between. CDR3 length: 11 amino acids. In germline, CDR1 is MNHNY, CDR2 SVGAGI (reference sequence). The CDR3 sequence is CASSSTVEAFF. CDR3 coding DNA: TGTGCCAGCAGTTCGACAGTTGAAGCTTTCTTT.

This sequence joins TRBV2 and TRBJ1-4, with D possibly TRBD1 on 6 matching bases. V lost 8 bases and J lost 3, with 13 bases in between. Germline lookup yields CDR1 SNHLY and CDR2 FYNNEI. The CDR3 sequence is 14 residues long. CDR3: CASGRDTANEKLFF. In DNA, the CDR3 is TGTGCCAGCGGACGGGACACAGCTAATGAAAAACTGTTTTTT.

This chain joins TRBV5-1 and TRBJ2-6; D unresolved. The CDR3 is 15 amino acids. With 4 bases removed from V and 0 bases from J, the gap between germline ends came to 8 bases. CDR1 is SGHRS and CDR2 is YFSETQ in the germline V gene. This CDR3 reads CASSPIGSGANVLTF. The DNA for the CDR3 is TGCGCCAGCAGCCCAATTGGCTCTGGGGCCAACGTCCTGACTTTC.

The V gene is TRBV5-5, the J gene TRBJ2-1, with D hard to call. This CDR3 is built from 15 residues. V dropped 4 bases and J dropped 0 bases, with 11 bases sitting between them. Germline CDR1 reads SGHKS; CDR2 reads YYEKEE (reference sequence). CDR3 in amino acids: CASSGPVVSYNEQFF. CDR3 DNA sequence: TGTGCCAGCAGCGGCCCGGTCGTCTCCTACAATGAGCAGTTCTTC.

The chain employs TRBV10-3 and TRBJ2-5; D is possibly TRBD1 (6 bases). The CDR3 is made up of 13 amino acids. Trimming stripped 6 bases from V and 5 bases from J, with 13 bases between. Germline lookup yields CDR1 ENHRY and CDR2 SYGVKD. The CDR3 loop is CAIRPAGAETQYF. As DNA, the CDR3 is TGTGCCATCAGGCCGGCAGGGGCTGAGACCCAGTACTTC.

This clone was recorded once. The CDR3 coding sequence is TGTGCCAGCAGCTTAGATTCCTGGACAGGGGTAGAGGAGCAGTACTTC. Translation gives CASSLDSWTGVEEQYF. The gene calls are TRBV11-2 and TRBJ2-7, with TRBD1 identical over 9 bases. Trimming removed 0 bases from V and 7 bases from J; junction bases left unmatched: 10. CDR3 length equals 16 residues. The V gene's germline CDR1 is SGHAT and CDR2 FQNNGV. The full variable domain, with the rest looked up from reference TRBV11-2 and TRBJ2-7, is EAGVAQSPRYKIIEKRQSVAFWCNPISGHATLYWYQQILGQGPKLLIQFQNNGVVDDSQLPKDRFSAERLKGVDSTLKIQPAKLEDSAVYLCASSLDSWTGVEEQYFGPGTRLTVT.

This chain links TRBV11-3 with TRBJ2-7, with D perhaps TRBD2 (5 bases). Per the germline V gene, CDR1 is SGHNT and CDR2 is YENEEA. CDR3 size: 15 residues. V lost 3 bases and J lost 1, with 13 bases in between. The CDR3 spells CASSLVTRGSYEQYF. The CDR3, as DNA: TGTGCCAGCAGCTTGGTGACACGGGGATCCTACGAGCAGTACTTC.

The chain is built from TRBV11-2 and TRBJ2-1; D could derive from TRBD1 or TRBD2 (6 bases each). The V gene lost 6 bases and the J gene lost 8 bases, with 17 bases spanning the gap. CDR3 length equals 14 residues. Germline V lookup: CDR1 SGHAT, CDR2 FQNNGV. This chain's CDR3 is CASSLGRGRDEQFF. The CDR3 DNA reads TGTGCCAGCAGTCTTGGTCGGGGGCGCGATGAGCAGTTCTTC.

The genes are TRBV30 and TRBJ1-3; D gene uncertain. The germline V and J ends were trimmed by 6 bases and 0 bases, with 9 bases remaining between them. Germline loops: CDR1 GTSNPN, CDR2 SVGIG (reference sequence). The length of the CDR3 is 13 residues. The CDR3 here is CACTRNSGNTIYF. The CDR3 DNA is TGTGCCTGCACCAGGAACTCTGGAAACACCATATATTTT.

This rearrangement joins TRBV2 to TRBJ2-7; 12 nucleotides match TRBD2. The CDR3 is made up of 14 amino acids. Trimming at V came to 7 bases and at J to 4 bases, leaving 5 bases not matched to a gene. Germline assignment: CDR1 SNHLY and CDR2 FYNNEI. CDR3 bases: TGTGCCAGCAACCTAGCGGGAGGGAGATACGAGCAGTACTTC. Translation: CASNLAGGRYEQYF.

The CDR3 DNA sequence: TGTGCCAGACTAGCGGGAGGCACCGGGGAGCTGTTTTTT. This encodes CARLAGGTGELFF. The chain joins TRBV27 to TRBJ2-2; 12 bases are a match to TRBD2. V was clipped by 9 bases and J by 4 bases; unmatched bases: 0. The CDR3 length is 13 residues. Germline CDR1 and CDR2: MNHEY and SMNVEV (reference sequence).

The rearrangement links TRBV6-5 to TRBJ2-4, with D perhaps matching TRBD1 (6 bases). Germline CDR1 reads MNHEY; CDR2 reads SVGAGI. The V end was cut by 10 bases, the J end by 9 bases, with 19 bases between. The CDR3 runs to 13 residues. This CDR3 is CATSGQFGGIQYF. As DNA, the CDR3 is TGTGCCACCTCCGGACAGTTTGGAGGCATTCAGTACTTC.

The chain uses TRBV10-3 and TRBJ2-2; the D is unclear. In germline, CDR1 is ENHRY, CDR2 SYGVKD. V was clipped by 3 bases and J by 4 bases, with 21 bases between them. CDR3 length equals 18 residues. CDR3 bases: TGTGCCATCAGTGACTATAACCTACAAGGGCCGATCACCGGGGAGCTGTTTTTT. Amino acid sequence: CAISDYNLQGPITGELFF.

This clone has a single count. V usage is TRBV7-2 and J usage is TRBJ1-1, with unresolved D. Germline assignment: CDR1 SGHTA and CDR2 FQGNSA. The length of the CDR3 is 13 residues. Trimming shortened V by 3 bases and J by 4 bases, and 9 bases separated the two germline ends. The CDR3 sequence is CASSFKFVTEAFF. As DNA, the CDR3 is TGTGCCAGCAGCTTCAAGTTTGTCACTGAAGCTTTCTTT.

The rearrangement links TRBV4-1 to TRBJ1-2, with 9 bases that match TRBD1. The germline V gene encodes CDR1 MGHRA and CDR2 YSYEKL. The CDR3 loop spans 14 amino acids. Trimming at V came to 1 base and at J to 9 bases, leaving 6 bases not matched to a gene. The CDR3 sequence is CASSQVLTGGSYTF. The CDR3 region has the DNA TGCGCCAGCAGCCAAGTTCTTACAGGGGGCAGCTACACCTTC.

The chain is built from TRBV7-8 and TRBJ2-7; possible D gene TRBD1, 6 bases. V was cut by 8 bases and J by 2 bases, with 16 bases left in between. The germline gives CDR1 SGHVS, CDR2 FQNEAQ. This CDR3 is 14 amino acids long. The CDR3 loop is CASGYQGSPYEQYF. For the CDR3, the DNA is TGTGCCAGCGGATATCAGGGGAGTCCCTACGAGCAGTACTTC.

This chain joins TRBV18 and TRBJ2-2; D is possibly TRBD1 (6 bases). Germline lookup yields CDR1 KGHSH and CDR2 LQKENI. V lost 1 base to trimming and J lost 4 bases, with 19 bases between them. The length of the CDR3 is 18 residues. Here the CDR3 DNA reads TGTGCCAGCTCACCACTAGTCCCAGGCCAGGGGACCACCGGGGAGCTGTTTTTT. This codes for CASSPLVPGQGTTGELFF.

The chain employs TRBV7-2 and TRBJ2-7; maybe TRBD2 (5 bases). Per germline, CDR1 SGHTA and CDR2 FQGNSA. This CDR3 has 14 amino acids. V dropped 1 base and J dropped 6 bases, with 13 bases sitting between them. The CDR3 DNA sequence: TGTGCCAGCAGCTTAGACCGGCTAGCTTTCGAGCAGTACTTC. This codes for CASSLDRLAFEQYF.

The V and J genes are TRBV7-3 and TRBJ2-5, with TRBD1 matching 8 bases. This CDR3 is 13 amino acids long. Germline-derived CDR1 and CDR2 are SGHTA and FQGTGA. V shed 4 bases and J 4 bases; nucleotides not matched to a gene: 2. CDR3 DNA: TGTGCCAGCAGCTCCACAGGGGGAGAGACCCAGTACTTC. This sequence encodes CASSSTGGETQYF.

This sequence joins TRBV2 and TRBJ2-7; 9 bases line up with TRBD2. The V and J ends lost 6 bases and 4 bases, in that order; junction bases with no gene match: 4. This CDR3 region has 13 residues. The V gene's germline CDR1 is SNHLY and CDR2 FYNNEI. DNA for the CDR3: TGTGCCAGCAGAGTTAGCGGGGGTTACGAGCAGTACTTC. Amino acid sequence: CASRVSGGYEQYF. The variable domain in full, with the rest retrieved from reference TRBV2 and TRBJ2-7, is EPEVTQTPSHQVTQMGQEVILRCVPISNHLYFYWYRQILGQKVEFLVSFYNNEISEKSEIFDDQFSVERPDGSNFTLKIRSTKLEDSAMYFCASRVSGGYEQYFGPGTRLTVT.

This clone was seen only a few times. The same CDR3 is also encoded by other DNA sequences in this sample. The V call is TRBV7-9, the J call TRBJ1-1, with TRBD1 as a possible D gene (6 bases). Trimming removed 3 bases from V and 2 bases from J, with 10 bases in between. The CDR3 spans 14 residues. Per the germline V gene, CDR1 is SEHNR and CDR2 is FQNEAQ (reference sequence). The CDR3 coding sequence is TGTGCCAGCAGCTTCACAGGGTTAAACACTGAAGCTTTCTTT. It specifies CASSFTGLNTEAFF.

This clone was seen more than once but under ten times. The chain links TRBV2 to TRBJ2-1; the match to TRBD2 covers 12 bases. CDR1 is SNHLY, CDR2 FYNNEI, per germline. V was pared by 5 bases and J by 8 bases, with 7 bases of the junction left unmatched. This CDR3 has 15 amino acids. CDR3 DNA: TGTGCCAGCAGTAAACTAGCGGGAGGACTCGATGAGCAGTTCTTC. Protein product: CASSKLAGGLDEQFF.

This chain uses TRBV7-9 with TRBJ2-7, with D unclear. Germline CDR1 reads SEHNR; CDR2 reads FQNEAQ (reference sequence). This CDR3 spans 14 amino acids. The V end lost 1 base, the J end lost 2 bases, and 9 bases lay between the germline ends. Here the CDR3 reads CASSLGRPAYEQYF. The CDR3, as DNA: TGTGCCAGCAGCTTAGGCCGGCCCGCCTACGAGCAGTACTTC.

As to this clone: The sample has other DNA sequences that encode this CDR3 too. The V gene is TRBV4-3, the J gene TRBJ2-7; D tentatively fits TRBD1 or TRBD2 (5 bases each). The CDR3 consists of 13 residues. Germline V gene lookup returns CDR1 LGHNA and CDR2 YSLEER. Trimming cost V 0 bases and J 7 bases, with 10 bases left between them. Here the CDR3 reads CASSQDRGREQYF. The CDR3 nucleotides read TGCGCCAGCAGCCAAGACCGGGGCCGAGAGCAGTACTTC.

The chain is built from TRBV6-4 and TRBJ1-5; D remains unclear. The CDR3 has 16 residues. V was shortened by 5 bases and J by 6 bases, with 20 bases between the two germline ends. CDR1 and CDR2 from the germline V gene are MRHNA and SNTAGT. The CDR3 coding sequence is TGTGCCAGCAGTCAGGAGGGCAGGAAAGATACTCAGCCCCAGCATTTT. Amino acid sequence: CASSQEGRKDTQPQHF.